The rows below give T cell receptor beta chains drawn from one sample of a study of T cells in Graves' hyperthyroidism and ophthalmopathy. TCRdb analysed the multiplex PCR reads with MiXCR anew, one entry per CDR3 protein. The sample carries approximately 720,000 distinct CDR3 sequences, around a sixth recorded once. Source material: blood. These receptors originate from a woman aged 45-60 years with Graves' hyperthyroidism that later progressed to Graves' ophthalmopathy. The CDR3 runs from the conserved cysteine through the conserved F or W. The D gene is left open where the match is weak. For some rows the clone size is stated as once, few or many, or as a class when expanded; others skip it.

TRBV3-1,TRBD2,many,TRBJ2-3,CASSWTSGVGDTQYF,TGTGCCAGCAGCTGGACTAGCGGGGTTGGGGATACGCAGTATTTT
TRBV20-1,TRBD1,NA,TRBJ1-2,CSARNRGGGYTF,TGCAGTGCCCGGAACAGGGGCGGGGGCTACACCTTC
TRBV30,TRBD1,few,TRBJ1-2,CAWSLQGFGGYTF,TGTGCCTGGAGCTTACAGGGGTTTGGCGGCTACACCTTC
TRBV7-2,NA,many,TRBJ2-7,CASSLARDSSYEQYF,TGTGCCAGCAGCTTAGCGCGGGACAGTTCCTACGAGCAGTACTTC
TRBV10-3,TRBD1,many,TRBJ2-5,CAIRHDRGRVETQYF,TGTGCCATCAGGCACGACAGGGGGCGCGTAGAGACCCAGTACTTC
TRBV12-3/TRBV12-4,NA,many,TRBJ1-2,CASSPPPGIGYGYTF,TGTGCCAGCAGTCCACCCCCCGGGATCGGCTATGGCTACACCTTC
TRBV6-1,NA,few,TRBJ2-1,CASSFDREQFF,TGTGCCAGCAGCTTCGATAGGGAGCAGTTCTTC
TRBV9,NA,many,TRBJ1-1,CASSVAPGLTEAFF,TGTGCCAGCAGCGTAGCGCCGGGGCTCACTGAAGCTTTCTTT
TRBV2,TRBD1,many,TRBJ2-2,CARTAGTGGTGELFF,TGTGCCAGAACCGCCGGGACAGGGGGCACCGGGGAGCTGTTTTTT
TRBV3-1,NA,few,TRBJ2-7,CASSQGPGTSYEQYF,TGTGCCAGCAGCCAAGGGCCAGGAACCTCCTACGAGCAGTACTTC
TRBV2,NA,NA,TRBJ2-7,CASSQVASEQYF,TGTGCCAGCAGCCAAGTTGCCAGCGAGCAGTACTTC
TRBV11-1,NA,many,TRBJ2-7,CASSPPGREQYF,TGTGCCAGCAGCCCCCCGGGCCGTGAGCAGTACTTC
TRBV7-9,NA,many,TRBJ1-2,CASSLDGEVYGYTF,TGTGCCAGCAGCTTAGACGGCGAAGTGTATGGCTACACCTTC
TRBV7-6,TRBD1,few,TRBJ1-2,CASSLHQGGANYGYTF,TGTGCCAGCAGCTTACATCAGGGGGGCGCTAACTATGGCTACACCTTC
TRBV2,TRBD1,many,TRBJ2-7,CASSELGQGTSEQYF,TGTGCCAGCAGTGAACTTGGACAGGGTACGTCCGAGCAGTACTTC
TRBV19,NA,NA,TRBJ1-5,CASSIMDRGGNQPQHF,TGTGCCAGTAGTATTATGGACCGCGGGGGCAATCAGCCCCAGCATTTT
TRBV5-5,TRBD1,NA,TRBJ2-2,CASSLRTGGKSDLFF,TGTGCCAGCAGCTTACGGACAGGGGGCAAATCGGACCTGTTTTTT
TRBV2,NA,many,TRBJ2-1,CASDVIAVGDPSSYNEQFF,TGTGCCAGCGATGTGATTGCCGTTGGAGACCCGAGCTCCTACAATGAGCAGTTCTTC
TRBV6-1,TRBD2,many,TRBJ2-5,CASSSGLAGKETQYF,TGTGCCAGCAGTTCCGGACTAGCGGGGAAAGAGACCCAGTACTTC
TRBV12-5,NA,many,TRBJ1-5,CASGRDRMGNQPQHF,TGTGCTAGTGGTCGAGACAGGATGGGCAATCAGCCCCAGCATTTT
TRBV29-1,NA,NA,TRBJ2-2,CSVPKTENTGELFF,TGCAGCGTTCCCAAGACAGAGAACACCGGGGAGCTGTTTTTT
TRBV3-1,NA,NA,TRBJ2-7,CVIAWGAQYEQYF,TGTGTCATCGCTTGGGGGGCCCAATACGAGCAGTACTTC
TRBV20-1,TRBD1,NA,TRBJ1-6,CRGTGTGNSPLHF,TGCAGGGGGACCGGGACAGGGAATTCACCCCTCCACTTT
TRBV6-1,NA,few,TRBJ2-1,CASGGPNEQFF,TGTGCCAGCGGGGGTCCAAATGAGCAGTTCTTC
TRBV2,TRBD1,many,TRBJ1-1,CASNAGTGGIMNTEAFF,TGTGCCAGCAACGCCGGGACAGGGGGCATCATGAACACTGAAGCTTTCTTT
TRBV20-1,TRBD2,NA,TRBJ2-3,CSAEAGVTDTQYF,TGCAGTGCGGAAGCGGGGGTCACAGATACGCAGTATTTT
TRBV7-6,NA,NA,TRBJ1-4,CASSIAGTSGEKLFF,TGTGCCAGCAGCATTGCCGGGACTAGCGGGGAAAAACTGTTTTTT
TRBV24-1,TRBD1,few,TRBJ1-1,CATSELQGQAFF,TGTGCCACCAGTGAGTTACAGGGGCAAGCTTTCTTT
TRBV5-1,TRBD1,NA,TRBJ1-2,CASSFGAGGGYGYTF,TGCGCCAGCAGCTTCGGGGCAGGGGGCGGCTATGGCTACACCTTC
TRBV12-3/TRBV12-4,TRBD2,few,TRBJ2-1,CASGLTSAREQFF,TGTGCCAGCGGCCTGACTAGCGCGAGGGAGCAGTTCTTC
TRBV3-1,NA,many,TRBJ1-2,CASSRPGVANYGYTF,TGTGCCAGCAGCCGCCCGGGGGTAGCTAACTATGGCTACACCTTC
TRBV6-1,NA,NA,TRBJ2-5,CASSESVAETQYF,TGTGCCAGCAGTGAATCGGTGGCAGAGACCCAGTACTTC
TRBV4-1,NA,NA,TRBJ2-1,CASSQDITIGSYNEQFF,TGCGCCAGCAGCCAAGATATCACAATCGGCTCCTACAATGAGCAGTTCTTC
TRBV7-9,TRBD1,many,TRBJ2-7,CASSPPVGQGAYEQYF,TGTGCCAGCAGCCCCCCAGTGGGACAGGGGGCCTACGAGCAGTACTTC
TRBV7-9,TRBD2,few,TRBJ2-7,CASSLIGLAGYEQYF,TGTGCCAGCAGCCTAATTGGACTAGCGGGCTACGAGCAGTACTTC
TRBV6-5,NA,NA,TRBJ1-5,CASSYRQINQPQHF,TGTGCCAGCAGTTACAGGCAGATAAATCAGCCCCAGCATTTT
TRBV12-3/TRBV12-4,NA,NA,TRBJ1-2,CASSPPPGLGYTF,TGTGCCAGCAGTCCGCCCCCGGGACTTGGCTACACCTTC
TRBV20-1,TRBD2,NA,TRBJ2-3,CSASEKRGFYTQYF,TGCAGCGCTAGTGAGAAGCGGGGATTTTATACGCAGTATTTT
TRBV5-4,NA,NA,TRBJ2-3,CASSPPGASSTDTQYF,TGTGCCAGCAGCCCCCCGGGAGCTAGCAGCACAGATACGCAGTATTTT
TRBV9,NA,NA,TRBJ2-3,CASSVVLASDTQYF,TGTGCCAGCAGCGTAGTGTTAGCGTCAGATACGCAGTATTTT
TRBV19,NA,NA,TRBJ2-5,CASIAGGTQYF,TGTGCCAGTATCGCTGGGGGGACCCAGTACTTC
TRBV6-1,NA,NA,TRBJ1-2,CARSEYSQNYGYTF,TGTGCCAGGAGTGAGTACTCACAGAACTATGGCTACACCTTC
TRBV5-1,NA,NA,TRBJ2-7,CASSFLAGSSYEQYF,TGCGCCAGCAGCTTCTTGGCGGGAAGCTCCTACGAGCAGTACTTC
TRBV20-1,NA,NA,TRBJ2-3,CSASRQSTDTQYF,TGCAGTGCTAGTCGGCAGTCCACAGATACGCAGTATTTT
TRBV5-1,NA,NA,TRBJ1-1,CASTQDTANTEAFF,TGCGCCAGCACCCAGGATACAGCGAACACTGAAGCTTTCTTT
TRBV20-1,NA,many,TRBJ2-2,CSAPMGGGVSGELFF,TGCAGTGCTCCCATGGGAGGCGGGGTGTCAGGGGAGCTGTTTTTT
TRBV11-2,NA,NA,TRBJ2-7,CASSWGPSYEQYF,TGTGCCAGCAGCTGGGGACCGAGCTACGAGCAGTACTTC
TRBV11-3,TRBD1,medium-sized,TRBJ2-3,CASSPRQGATDTQYF,TGTGCCAGCAGCCCGAGACAGGGGGCTACAGATACGCAGTATTTT
TRBV9,NA,few,TRBJ2-7,CASSVGDGYEQYF,TGTGCCAGCAGCGTAGGAGACGGCTACGAGCAGTACTTC
TRBV6-1,TRBD1,NA,TRBJ1-2,CASSEEPGGHGYTF,TGTGCCAGCAGTGAAGAACCAGGGGGCCATGGCTACACCTTC
TRBV7-9,NA,NA,TRBJ2-2,CASSSRIFRPAGELFF,TGTGCCAGCAGCTCGCGCATTTTTAGACCGGCCGGGGAGCTGTTTTTT